The 14 T cell receptor beta chains below were found in one sample sequenced in a study of control samples from healthy donors and cancer patients. Using immunoSEQ multiplex PCR, the repertoire was profiled, and TCRdb retains in-frame clones only, with some absent. This table has around 75,000 clones, 92% appearing once. Sequencing used blood. These receptor sequences come from a woman aged 60-70 years in good health.

The genes are TRBV15 and TRBJ1-4, with D perhaps matching TRBD1 (5 bases). The germline gives CDR1 LNHNV, CDR2 YYDKDF (reference sequence). The germline V and J ends were trimmed by 7 bases and 8 bases, with 14 bases remaining between them. This CDR3 comprises 13 residues. CDR3 bases: TGTGCCACCAAAAGGGGCAGGACAGAAAAACTGTTTTTT. This codes for CATKRGRTEKLFF. Together with reference TRBV15 and TRBJ1-4, the CDR3 gives the full variable domain: DAMVIQNPRYQVTQFGKPVTLSCSQTLNHNVMYWYQQKSSQAPKLLFHYYDKDFNNEADTPDNFQSRRPNTSFCFLDIRSPGLGDTAMYLCATKRGRTEKLFFGSGTQLSVL.

The chain joins TRBV10-1 to TRBJ2-1; 9 bases map to TRBD1. Germline CDR1 reads WNHNN; CDR2 reads SYGVQD (reference sequence). With V trimmed by 4 bases and J by 9 bases, 10 bases remained unmatched. There are 15 residues in the CDR3. Here the CDR3 reads CASSARDREYSEQFF. The CDR3 DNA is TGCGCCAGCAGTGCCCGGGACAGGGAATATAGTGAGCAGTTCTTC.

The rearrangement links TRBV24-1 to TRBJ2-6; D remains unclear. CDR1 is KGHDR and CDR2 is SFDVKD in the germline V gene. Trimming cost V 4 bases and J 1 base, with 10 bases left between them. The CDR3 is made up of 16 amino acids. Written as DNA, the CDR3 is TGTGCCACCAGTGAACGCACCATGTCTGGGGCCAACGTCCTGACTTTC. Translated, it gives CATSERTMSGANVLTF.

By sample share, this clone is large. V gene TRBV7-9 combines with J gene TRBJ1-1, with a tentative D call TRBD1 (6 bases). V was cut by 6 bases and J by 1 base, with 21 bases left in between. CDR1 and CDR2 (germline): SEHNR, FQNEAQ (reference sequence). The CDR3 covers 17 residues. CDR3 sequence reads: CASSLKRVGGRNTEAFF. CDR3 DNA sequence: TGTGCCAGCAGTTTAAAGAGGGTAGGGGGGAGGAACACTGAAGCTTTCTTT.

The chain employs TRBV20-1 and TRBJ1-2; no clear D gene. V was clipped by 6 bases and J by 5 bases, with 10 bases between them. Germline CDR1 reads DFQATT; CDR2 reads SNEGSKA (reference sequence). The CDR3 totals 11 residues. The CDR3 sequence is CSATQMYGYTF. Written as DNA, the CDR3 is TGCAGTGCCACACAGATGTATGGCTACACCTTC.

The chain joins TRBV5-1 to TRBJ2-7, with a weak D call TRBD2 (6 bases). Germline V gene sequence: CDR1 SGHRS, CDR2 YFSETQ. V was shortened by 7 bases and J by 1 base, with 12 bases between the two germline ends. The CDR3 loop spans 13 amino acids. The CDR3 loop reads CASGGIGSYEQYF. CDR3 in DNA: TGCGCCAGCGGGGGGATAGGATCCTACGAGCAGTACTTC.

This clone appeared a single time. The genes are TRBV19 and TRBJ1-1; D may be TRBD1 (6 bases). Trimming cost V 7 bases and J 0 bases, with 12 bases left between them. CDR1 and CDR2 (germline): LNHDA, SQIVND (reference sequence). CDR3 length equals 14 residues. This CDR3 reads CASTHRDVNTEAFF. DNA of the CDR3: TGTGCCAGTACCCACAGGGACGTGAACACTGAAGCTTTCTTT.

The V gene is TRBV7-9, the J gene TRBJ2-6, with D uncertain. Germline V gene data show CDR1 as SEHNR and CDR2 as FQNEAQ (reference sequence). The CDR3 has 16 residues. Trimming shortened V by 1 base and J by 4 bases, and 11 bases separated the two germline ends. For the CDR3, the DNA is TGTGCCAGCAGCTTAGTTGGCAGACCCGGGGCCAACGTCCTGACTTTC. It encodes CASSLVGRPGANVLTF. Variable domain in full (rest from reference TRBV7-9 and TRBJ2-6): DTGVSQNPRHKITKRGQNVTFRCDPISEHNRLYWYRQTLGQGPEFLTYFQNEAQLEKSRLLSDRFSAERPKGSFSTLEIQRTEQGDSAMYLCASSLVGRPGANVLTFGAGSRLTVL.

On this clone: Other DNA variants within this sample encode the same CDR3. This rearrangement joins TRBV10-2 to TRBJ1-1, with D hard to call. The CDR3 totals 13 residues. Germline lookup yields CDR1 WSHSY and CDR2 SAAADI. V was shortened by 6 bases and J by 1 base, with 9 bases between the two germline ends. CDR3 loop: CASSDPTNTEAFF. The CDR3 nucleotides are TGCGCCAGCAGCGACCCAACGAACACTGAAGCTTTCTTT.

This clone ranks as medium-sized. This chain uses TRBV19 with TRBJ2-1; 8 bases align to TRBD2. Looked up from germline, CDR1 is LNHDA and CDR2 is SQIVND (reference sequence). The CDR3 consists of 14 residues. The V segment lost 5 bases and the J segment 7 bases; nucleotides outside the gene matches: 7. CDR3 bases: TGTGCCAGTAGTGGCCGGGGGGGCTGGAATGAGCAGTTCTTC. Protein sequence: CASSGRGGWNEQFF.

The CDR3 nucleotides read TGTGCCAGCAGCCCCGTGTCGGGACAAACCTTCAATTTCTATGGCTACACCTTC. Translation gives CASSPVSGQTFNFYGYTF. This chain connects TRBV7-8 to TRBJ1-2, with a tentative D call TRBD1 (6 bases). The length of the CDR3 is 18 residues. Trimming stripped 5 bases from V and 4 bases from J, with 26 bases between. Germline lookup yields CDR1 SGHVS and CDR2 FQNEAQ.

This clone showed up just once. J is TRBJ1-5 and V is TRBV28; D remains ambiguous. Trimming left V 4 bases short and J 0 bases short, with 10 bases between. CDR3 size: 15 residues. CDR1 is MDHEN, CDR2 SYDVKM, per germline. Here the CDR3 DNA reads TGTGCCAGCAGTTCCCCCCCTCATAGCAATCAGCCCCAGCATTTT. It yields the protein CASSSPPHSNQPQHF.

The chain links TRBV28 to TRBJ1-4, with D perhaps TRBD1 (6 bases). The CDR3 extends over 14 amino acids. Germline assignment: CDR1 MDHEN and CDR2 SYDVKM. Trimming cost V 6 bases and J 8 bases, with 16 bases left between them. The CDR3 protein is CASRGTGQVEKLFF. CDR3 bases: TGTGCCAGCAGGGGAACAGGGCAGGTCGAAAAACTGTTTTTT.

The rearrangement uses TRBV28 and TRBJ1-2; D is undetermined. CDR3 length: 12 residues. Per the germline V gene, CDR1 is MDHEN and CDR2 is SYDVKM. The germline V and J ends were trimmed by 2 bases and 5 bases, with 6 bases remaining between them. CDR3: CASSLGVYGYTF. In DNA, the CDR3 is TGTGCCAGCAGTTTAGGGGTATATGGCTACACCTTC.